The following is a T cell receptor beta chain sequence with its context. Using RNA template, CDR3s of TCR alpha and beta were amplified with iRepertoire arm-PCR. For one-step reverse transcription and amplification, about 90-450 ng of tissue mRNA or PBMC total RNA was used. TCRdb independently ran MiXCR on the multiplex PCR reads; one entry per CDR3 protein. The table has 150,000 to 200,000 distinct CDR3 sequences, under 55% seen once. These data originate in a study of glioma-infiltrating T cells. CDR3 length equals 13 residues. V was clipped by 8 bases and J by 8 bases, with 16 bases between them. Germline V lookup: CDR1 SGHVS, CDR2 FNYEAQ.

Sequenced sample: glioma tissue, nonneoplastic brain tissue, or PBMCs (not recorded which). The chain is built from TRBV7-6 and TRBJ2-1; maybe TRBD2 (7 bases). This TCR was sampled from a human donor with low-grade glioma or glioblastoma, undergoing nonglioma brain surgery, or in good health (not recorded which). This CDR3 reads CASSEGGGDEQFF. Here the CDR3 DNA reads TGTGCCAGCTCGGAGGGGGGAGGGGATGAGCAGTTCTTC.